The TCR beta chain under discussion was sequenced for a study of cytomegalovirus exposure and HLA in healthy donors. The CDR3 totals 17 residues. After removal of 3 bases from V and 2 bases from J, the junction contained 13 bases not matched to a gene. CDR1 is SGDLS and CDR2 is YYNGEE in the germline V gene. The study, taken as a whole, reports: Later analysis found that TCR beta chains associated with HLA were more clonally expanded than other, equally common chains.

PCR was performed using 60 Vbeta and 13 Jbeta primers. The repertoire was sequenced with immunoSEQ multiplex PCR; TCRdb's copy has only in-frame clones and lacks some. The sample yields over 150,000 clones, about three quarters seen once. A note on this clone: Its antigen is unknown.

This clonotype originated in a woman between 50 and 59 years old in good health and CMV-seropositive. The chain carries TRBV9 and TRBJ1-2, with 7 bases identical to TRBD1. Material: PBMCs. The CDR3 DNA follows: TGTGCCAGCAGCGAAAACCTGGACAGGACCCAGAACTATGGCTACACCTTC. This sequence encodes CASSENLDRTQNYGYTF.